This TCR beta chain was captured by sequencing in a study of circulating CD8 cells and anti-PD-1 response in melanoma. Study-level background: Anti-PD-1 was first-line therapy for about 50% of the 13 patients. Complete or partial response defined responders; stable or progressive disease, non-responders.

The CDR3 length is 15 residues. V dropped 5 bases and J dropped 5 bases, with 18 bases sitting between them. Germline CDR1 and CDR2: MDHEN and SYDVKM. This clonotype is large within its sample. As yet, its antigen is unknown. The QIAseq Immune Repertoire TCR panel built the libraries from roughly 16 ng of total RNA. TCRdb itself ran the reads through MiXCR, one entry per CDR3 protein. The sample lists about 1,000 distinct CDR3 sequences, roughly 5.2% occurring once. Four subsets defined by PD-1 and/or TIGIT were sorted from live CD3+CD8+TCRalphabeta+ cells. Study results and caveats: At M1, fewer than 8% of TRB clonotypes appeared in multiple subsets. TIGIT repertoires were least diverse, DNEG repertoires most diverse.

The sequence was obtained from a human donor with melanoma. The sample consisted of CD8+ T cells from PBMCs, taken at baseline or after one month of anti-PD-1 therapy (not recorded which). The chain joins TRBV28 to TRBJ2-5, with D maybe TRBD1 (6 bases). CDR3 DNA: TGTGCCAGCAGTCCCACGTCGACAGGCATGGAGACCCAGTACTTC. This gives the protein CASSPTSTGMETQYF. Looking up the rest from reference TRBV28 and TRBJ2-5 gives the full variable domain: DVKVTQSSRYLVKRTGEKVFLECVQDMDHENMFWYRQDPGLGLRLIYFSYDVKMKEKGDIPEGYSVSREKKERFSLILESASTNQTSMYLCASSPTSTGMETQYFGPGTRLLVL.